This T cell receptor (beta chain) was profiled in a study of blood T cell repertoires in COVID-19. Looking at the study overall: Samples representing acute and convalescent COVID-19 were sourced from the United States, Italy and Spain. T cells, B-cell-depleted T cells, or PBMCs provided the cDNA or gDNA that served as material.

Original processing notes: Estimated nucleated cell counts came from reference gene primer amplification. Libraries were prepared by immunoSEQ multiplex PCR; TCRdb keeps only in-frame clonotypes and omits some of them. The D gene and trimming were derived from the DNA, and the V and J assignments and clone size from that table. The sample contains approximately 470,000 clones, 75% to 90% of which appear only once. This clone came up once. The V gene's germline CDR1 is MDHEN and CDR2 SYDVKM. The V gene lost 6 bases and the J gene lost 1 base, with 13 bases spanning the gap. This CDR3 comprises 15 residues. Grouping used clinical history reported by participants in a survey and questionnaire.

Sequenced: PBMCs or T cells enriched from blood (not recorded which). The chain has TRBV28 and TRBJ2-1, with no clear D. The receptor comes from a woman aged 18-30 years who had recovered from COVID-19. CDR3 DNA sequence: TGTGCCAGCAGAGAACGCAAGCCTTCCTACAATGAGCAGTTCTTC. It specifies CASRERKPSYNEQFF.